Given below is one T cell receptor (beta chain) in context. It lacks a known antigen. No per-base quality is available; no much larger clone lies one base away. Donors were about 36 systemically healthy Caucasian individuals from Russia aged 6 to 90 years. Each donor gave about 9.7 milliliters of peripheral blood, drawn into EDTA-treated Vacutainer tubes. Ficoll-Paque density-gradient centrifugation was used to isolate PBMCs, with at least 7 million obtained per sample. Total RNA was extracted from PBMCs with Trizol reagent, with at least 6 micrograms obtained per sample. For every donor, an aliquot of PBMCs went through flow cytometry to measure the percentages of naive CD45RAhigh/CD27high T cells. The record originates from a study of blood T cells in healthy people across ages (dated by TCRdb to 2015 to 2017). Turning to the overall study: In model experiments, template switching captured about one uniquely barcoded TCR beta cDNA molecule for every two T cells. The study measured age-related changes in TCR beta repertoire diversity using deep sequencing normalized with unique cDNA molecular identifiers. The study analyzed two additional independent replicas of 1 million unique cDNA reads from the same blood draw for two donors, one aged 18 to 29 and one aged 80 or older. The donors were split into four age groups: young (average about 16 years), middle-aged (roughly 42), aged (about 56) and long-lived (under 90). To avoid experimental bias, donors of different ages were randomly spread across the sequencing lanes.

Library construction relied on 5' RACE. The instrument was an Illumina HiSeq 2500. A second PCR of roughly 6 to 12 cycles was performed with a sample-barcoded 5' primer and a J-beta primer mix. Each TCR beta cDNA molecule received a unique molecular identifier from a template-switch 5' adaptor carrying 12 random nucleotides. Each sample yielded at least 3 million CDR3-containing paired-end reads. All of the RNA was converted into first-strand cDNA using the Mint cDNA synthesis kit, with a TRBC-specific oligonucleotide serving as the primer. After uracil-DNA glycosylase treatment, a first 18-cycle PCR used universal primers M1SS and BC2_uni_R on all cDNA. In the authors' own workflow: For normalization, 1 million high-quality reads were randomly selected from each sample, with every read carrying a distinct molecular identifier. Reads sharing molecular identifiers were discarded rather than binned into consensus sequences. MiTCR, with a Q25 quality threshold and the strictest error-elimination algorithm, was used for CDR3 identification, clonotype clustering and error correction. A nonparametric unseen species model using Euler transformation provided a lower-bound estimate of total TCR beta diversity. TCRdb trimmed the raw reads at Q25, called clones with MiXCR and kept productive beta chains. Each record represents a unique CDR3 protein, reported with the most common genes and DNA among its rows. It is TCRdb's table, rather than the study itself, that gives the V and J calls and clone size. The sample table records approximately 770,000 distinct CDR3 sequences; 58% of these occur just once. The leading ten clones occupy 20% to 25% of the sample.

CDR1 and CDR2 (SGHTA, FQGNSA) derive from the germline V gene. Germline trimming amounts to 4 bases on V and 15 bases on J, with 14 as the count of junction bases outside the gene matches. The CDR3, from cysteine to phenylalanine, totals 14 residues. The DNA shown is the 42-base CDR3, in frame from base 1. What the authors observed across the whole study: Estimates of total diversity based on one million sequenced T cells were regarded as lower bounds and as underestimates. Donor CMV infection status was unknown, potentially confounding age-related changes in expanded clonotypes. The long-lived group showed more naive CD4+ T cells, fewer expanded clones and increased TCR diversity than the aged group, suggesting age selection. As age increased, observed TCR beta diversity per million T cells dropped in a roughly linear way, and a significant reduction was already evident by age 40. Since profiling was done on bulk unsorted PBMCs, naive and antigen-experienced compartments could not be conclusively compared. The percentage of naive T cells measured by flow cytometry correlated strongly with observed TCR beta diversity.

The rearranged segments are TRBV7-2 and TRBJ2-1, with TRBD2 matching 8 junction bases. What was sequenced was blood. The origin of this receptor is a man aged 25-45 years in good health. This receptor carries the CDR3 CASSSAASGSWRFF. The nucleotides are TGTGCCAGCAGCTCTGCGGCTAGCGGGTCCTGGAGGTTCTTC.